This T cell receptor (beta chain) was sequenced during a study of cytomegalovirus exposure and HLA in healthy donors. Whole-study findings and limits: In an earlier analysis, in some 500 donors, most V segments appeared productive either ~87% or ~30% of the time. Clonal expansion was found to be greater in HLA-associated TCR beta chains than in equally common others in a later analysis. Association with HLA alleles at 0.05 false discovery rate was found for 16,951 TCR beta sequences in a later analysis.

This clone has just one count. Its cognate antigen is unknown. The study ran its PCR with 60 Vbeta and 13 Jbeta primers. Using immunoSEQ multiplex PCR, the repertoire was profiled, and TCRdb retains in-frame clones only, with some absent. The sample lists tens of thousands of clones, about 71% occurring once. Germline V gives CDR1 SGHAT, CDR2 FQNNGV. The CDR3 contains 13 residues. Trimming left V 3 bases short and J 5 bases short, with 8 bases between. This TCR came from a woman in her forties in good health and CMV-seronegative. Material: PBMCs. This sequence joins TRBV11-2 and TRBJ2-1; D unresolved. CDR3: CASSFSLDNEQFF. CDR3 sequence (DNA): TGTGCCAGCAGCTTTAGTTTAGACAATGAGCAGTTCTTC.